This T cell receptor (beta chain) was found in a study of CD8 T cells in ankylosing spondylitis. V dropped 10 bases and J dropped 4 bases, with 15 bases sitting between them. CDR3 length: 13 amino acids. CDR1 and CDR2 from the germline V gene are ENHRY and SYGVKD. This clonotype was seen ten or more times. Its matching antigen is unknown. As the method for making TCR beta libraries, quantitative 5'-RACE with molecular barcodes was used. One entry per CDR3 protein results from TCRdb running MiXCR on the 5' RACE reads. The data contain hundreds of thousands of distinct CDR3 sequences, 9.5% to 15% of them seen just once; the ten biggest clones take up around 6.8%. Study-wide results and caveats: Disease-associated clones were reportedly significantly overrepresented in matched ankylosing spondylitis synovial fluid. What seemed typical of ankylosing spondylitis blood was a TCR beta motif built from 7 or 8 highly homologous variants. CD8+ cells made up the disease-linked clones, which were relatively rare in peripheral blood.

This sequence was found in a male donor with ankylosing spondylitis. The rearrangement uses TRBV10-3 and TRBJ2-3; D might be TRBD2 (6 bases). The specimen was blood, either unsorted or a sorted T cell fraction (not recorded which). This CDR3 is CASGEQFPDTQYF. CDR3 DNA sequence: TGTGCCAGCGGGGAACAGTTCCCAGATACGCAGTATTTT.